Each of the 8 T cell receptor beta chains below was sequenced from the same sample in a study of cytomegalovirus exposure and HLA in healthy donors. The PCR was carried out with 60 Vbeta primers and 13 Jbeta primers. Sequencing used immunoSEQ multiplex PCR; TCRdb keeps in-frame clones, though not all of them. This sample has some 120,000 clones; around 84% occur once, and the top ten carry approximately 6%. Sequences were obtained from PBMCs. These receptors all stem from a woman in her thirties or forties in good health and CMV-seronegative.

A few counts support this clone. The chain joins TRBV5-1 to TRBJ2-1; a weak D match, TRBD2 (6 bases). Trimming left V 5 bases short and J 6 bases short, with 12 bases between. The CDR3 is 13 amino acids. The germline gives CDR1 SGHRS, CDR2 YFSETQ. The CDR3 is CASSSMGGNEQFF. The CDR3 DNA follows: TGCGCCAGCAGTTCTATGGGAGGCAATGAGCAGTTCTTC. Drawing the rest from reference TRBV5-1 and TRBJ2-1, the complete variable domain is KAGVTQTPRYLIKTRGQQVTLSCSPISGHRSVSWYQQTPGQGLQFLFEYFSETQRNKGNFPGRFSGRQFSNSRSEMNVSTLELGDSALYLCASSSMGGNEQFFGPGTRLTVL.

As regards this clone: Other DNA variants within this sample encode the same CDR3. The V call is TRBV4-1, the J call TRBJ1-2, with 7 bases lining up with TRBD1. The trim removed 4 bases at V and 8 bases at J, leaving 13 bases unmatched. Germline CDR1 MGHRA, CDR2 YSYEKL. CDR3 length: 15 residues. This CDR3 is CASSPSGGPGEGYTF. CDR3 DNA sequence: TGCGCCAGCAGCCCTTCAGGGGGGCCAGGTGAGGGCTACACCTTC.

J is TRBJ2-7 and V is TRBV7-2; TRBD2 matches 8 bases. J was trimmed by 2 bases and V by 5 bases; bases with no gene match: 8. The CDR3 runs to 15 residues. Per the germline V gene, CDR1 is SGHTA and CDR2 is FQGNSA. CDR3 in amino acids: CASSRTLGRAYEQYF. The CDR3 coding sequence is TGTGCCAGCAGCAGGACCCTCGGGAGGGCCTACGAGCAGTACTTC.

V gene TRBV19 combines with J gene TRBJ2-1; tentatively, D is TRBD2 (6 bases). V lost 3 bases and J 8 bases, leaving 23 bases between the germline ends. Germline lookup yields CDR1 LNHDA and CDR2 SQIVND (reference sequence). The CDR3 is made up of 17 amino acids. The chain's CDR3 is CASSISLDAVTGDEQFF. CDR3 in DNA: TGTGCCAGTAGTATCTCCCTGGACGCCGTAACGGGGGATGAGCAGTTCTTC.

The chain couples TRBV5-1 to TRBJ2-5; a possible D gene is TRBD2 (5 bases). Trimming took off 0 bases at V and 5 bases at J, with 17 bases between the two ends. CDR1 is SGHRS and CDR2 is YFSETQ in the germline V gene. The CDR3 loop spans 16 amino acids. CDR3 DNA sequence: TGCGCCAGCAGCTTGGGACCGACTACCGCCGGGGAGACCCAGTACTTC. As protein: CASSLGPTTAGETQYF.

This rearrangement joins TRBV2 to TRBJ2-1, with D possibly matching TRBD2 (6 bases). Germline assignment: CDR1 SNHLY and CDR2 FYNNEI. V was clipped by 6 bases and J by 9 bases, with 15 bases between them. The CDR3 is made up of 13 amino acids. The CDR3 loop reads CASSGTAGSEQFF. For the CDR3, the DNA is TGTGCCAGCAGCGGGACGGCGGGGAGTGAGCAGTTCTTC.

This clone has only a few counts. The chain joins TRBV5-1 to TRBJ2-3; weak D call: TRBD1 (6 bases). Germline CDR1 is SGHRS and CDR2 is YFSETQ. The CDR3 contains 16 residues. Trimming removed 4 bases at V and 5 bases at J, with 20 bases between. CDR3 DNA: TGCGCCAGCAGCCCGACGGACCGGCCCAGGGGAGATACGCAGTATTTT. Protein sequence: CASSPTDRPRGDTQYF.

This chain joins TRBV7-9 and TRBJ2-5, with D perhaps matching TRBD2 (6 bases). This CDR3 has 16 amino acids. V lost 5 bases, J lost 5 bases, and 21 bases lay in between. Per the germline V gene, CDR1 is SEHNR and CDR2 is FQNEAQ (reference sequence). CDR3: CASSRWGAGTRETQYF. The DNA of the CDR3 is TGTGCCAGCAGCCGTTGGGGAGCGGGCACCCGGGAGACCCAGTACTTC.